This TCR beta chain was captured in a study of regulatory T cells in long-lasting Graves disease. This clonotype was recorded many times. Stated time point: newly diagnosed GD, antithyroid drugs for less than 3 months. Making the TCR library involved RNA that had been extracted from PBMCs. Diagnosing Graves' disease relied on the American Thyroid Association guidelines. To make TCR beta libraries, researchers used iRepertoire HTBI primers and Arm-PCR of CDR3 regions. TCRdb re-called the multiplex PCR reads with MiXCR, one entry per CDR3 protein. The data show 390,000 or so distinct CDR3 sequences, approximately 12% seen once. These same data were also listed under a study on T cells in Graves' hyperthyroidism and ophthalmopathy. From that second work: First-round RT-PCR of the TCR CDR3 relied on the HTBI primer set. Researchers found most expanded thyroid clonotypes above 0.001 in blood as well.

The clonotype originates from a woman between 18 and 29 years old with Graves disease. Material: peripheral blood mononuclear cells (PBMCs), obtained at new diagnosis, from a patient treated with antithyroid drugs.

CDR3 DNA sequence: TGCAGTCTCCATTCGGGGGGCCGAGCTAACTATGGCTACACCTTC. Protein product: CSLHSGGRANYGYTF. J is TRBJ1-2 and V is TRBV20-1; a weak D match, TRBD1 (6 bases). V shed 8 bases and J shed 0 bases, with 19 bases lying between them. The CDR3 sequence is 15 residues long. CDR1 DFQATT and CDR2 SNEGSKA come from the germline V gene (reference sequence).